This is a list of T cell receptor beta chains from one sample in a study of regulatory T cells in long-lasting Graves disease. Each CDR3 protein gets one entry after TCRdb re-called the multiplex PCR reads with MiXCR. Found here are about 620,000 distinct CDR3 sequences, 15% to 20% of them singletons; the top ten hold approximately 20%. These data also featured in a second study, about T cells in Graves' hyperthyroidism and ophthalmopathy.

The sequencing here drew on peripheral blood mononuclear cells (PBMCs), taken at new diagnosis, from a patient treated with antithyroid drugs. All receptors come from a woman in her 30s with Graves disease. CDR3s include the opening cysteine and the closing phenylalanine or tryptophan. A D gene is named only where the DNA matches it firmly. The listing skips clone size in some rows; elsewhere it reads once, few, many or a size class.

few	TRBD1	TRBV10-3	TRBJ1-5	TGTGCCATCCGCGGACAGGTGAATCAGCCCCAGCATTTT	CAIRGQVNQPQHF
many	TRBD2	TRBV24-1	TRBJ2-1	TGTGCCACCAGTGATAACGAAGCGGGAGGATTCAATGAGCAGTTCTTC	CATSDNEAGGFNEQFF
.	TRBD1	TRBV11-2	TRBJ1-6	TGTGCCAGCAGCTTACGACTGGGACAGGGGATTTATAATTCACCCCTCCACTTT	CASSLRLGQGIYNSPLHF
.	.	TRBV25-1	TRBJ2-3	TGTGCCAGCAGCAAGCGAGCGAGTAGCACAGATACGCAGTATTTT	CASSKRASSTDTQYF
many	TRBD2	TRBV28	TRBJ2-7	TGTGCCAGCAGTCGGGCTAGCGGGAGTACCTACGAGCAGTACTTC	CASSRASGSTYEQYF
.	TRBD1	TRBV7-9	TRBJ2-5	TGTGCCAGCAGCGCAGAGACAGGGGGTACGGAGACCCAGTACTTC	CASSAETGGTETQYF
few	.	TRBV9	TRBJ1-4	TGTGCCAGCAGCGTAGGAGATACAACTAATGAAAAACTGTTTTTT	CASSVGDTTNEKLFF
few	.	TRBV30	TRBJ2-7	TGTGCCTGGAGTGGCGTGGGTCACGAGCAGTACTTC	CAWSGVGHEQYF
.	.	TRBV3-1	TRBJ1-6	TGTGCCAGCAGCCGAAAGGCTTATTCACCCCTCCACTTT	CASSRKAYSPLHF
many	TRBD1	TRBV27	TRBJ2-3	TGTGCCAGCAGTTGGACAGGTTACACAGATACGCAGTATTTT	CASSWTGYTDTQYF
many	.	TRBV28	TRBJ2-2	TGTGCCAGTGAGAGGGTGATCACCGGGGAGCTGTTTTTT	CASERVITGELFF
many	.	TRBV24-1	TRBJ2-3	TGTGCCACCAGTGTGGGGGAATCTGGGACCTCACTATGGGATACGCAGTATTTT	CATSVGESGTSLWDTQYF
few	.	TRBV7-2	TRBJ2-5	TGTGCCAGCAGCTCGCCTCTGTTCGGGACCCAGTACTTC	CASSSPLFGTQYF
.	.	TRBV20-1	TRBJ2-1	TGCAGTGCTAGTCTCTCACATGAGCAGTTCTTC	CSASLSHEQFF
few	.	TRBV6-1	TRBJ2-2	TGTGCCAGCAAGGCGGACAGAGGCCACCGGGAGCTGTTTTTT	CASKADRGHRELFF
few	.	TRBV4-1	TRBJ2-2	TGCGCCAGCAGCCAAGCTTGGAGGAGGAACACCGGGGAGCTGTTTTTT	CASSQAWRRNTGELFF
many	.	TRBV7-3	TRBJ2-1	TGTGCCAGCAGCTTATATACGTACAATGAGCAGTTCTTC	CASSLYTYNEQFF
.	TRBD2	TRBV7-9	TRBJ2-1	TGTGCCAGCAGCTTATGGACTAGCTGGAGCTCCTACAATGAGCAGTTCTTC	CASSLWTSWSSYNEQFF
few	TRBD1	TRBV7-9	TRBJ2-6	TGTGCCAGCAGCTTAGCGCGAACCCGGGACAGGGCCTCTGGGGCCAACGTCCTGACTTTC	CASSLARTRDRASGANVLTF
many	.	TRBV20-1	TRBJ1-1	TGCAGTGCTAGAGGGGCAGGCGCCCACACTGAAGCTTTCTTT	CSARGAGAHTEAFF
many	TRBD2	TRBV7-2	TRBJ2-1	TGTGCCAGCAGCCCCCAGGGGACTAGCGTCTACAATGAGCAGTTCTTC	CASSPQGTSVYNEQFF
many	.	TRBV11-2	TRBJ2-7	TGTGCCAGCAGCTGGGGGACAACAGACCAGCAGTACTTC	CASSWGTTDQQYF